The rows below give T cell receptor beta chains drawn from one sample of a study of cytomegalovirus exposure and HLA in healthy donors. TCRdb's table, derived via immunoSEQ multiplex PCR, lists solely in-frame clones and lacks some. The sample has 95,000 to 150,000 clones, around 81% seen once. The sequenced material came from PBMCs. The source is a woman aged 40-49 years in good health and CMV-seronegative. The CDR3 runs from the conserved cysteine through the conserved F or W. A D gene is named only where the DNA matches it firmly. The size of a clone is reported for some rows only, either as once, few or many, or as a class for expanded clones.

d_call j_call clone_size v_call cdr3_aa cdr3_nt
TRBD1 TRBJ1-2 - TRBV27 CASSLDRDYGYTF TGTGCCAGCAGTTTAGACAGGGACTATGGCTACACCTTC
- TRBJ1-1 - TRBV30 CAWRAALYTEAFF TGTGCCTGGAGGGCAGCGCTATACACTGAAGCTTTCTTT
- TRBJ1-5 - TRBV7-9 CASSLAGGGEGNQPQHF TGTGCCAGCAGCTTAGCTGGGGGGGGCGAGGGCAATCAGCCCCAGCATTTT
TRBD2 TRBJ2-1 once TRBV19 CASRLGTSGYNEQFF TGTGCCAGTAGACTCGGAACTAGCGGTTACAATGAGCAGTTCTTC
TRBD1 TRBJ1-2 - TRBV5-1 CASSLNPGTGGNYGYTF TGCGCCAGCAGCTTGAATCCCGGGACAGGGGGCAACTATGGCTACACCTTC
- TRBJ2-7 - TRBV5-4 CASSAGGGAPREQYF TGTGCCAGCAGCGCCGGTGGCGGAGCTCCTCGGGAGCAGTACTTC
TRBD2 TRBJ2-2 - TRBV5-1 CASSPASGGAPGELFF TGCGCCAGCAGTCCTGCTAGCGGGGGGGCCCCCGGGGAGCTGTTTTTT
TRBD2 TRBJ2-1 - TRBV4-1 CASSQDWTSGGPENEQFF TGCGCCAGCAGCCAAGATTGGACTAGCGGGGGGCCAGAGAATGAGCAGTTCTTC
TRBD1 TRBJ2-5 - TRBV7-2 CASSQTGGDVETQYF TGTGCCAGCAGCCAGACAGGGGGGGACGTAGAGACCCAGTACTTC
TRBD2 TRBJ2-7 - TRBV7-9 CASSLTGGSYEQYF TGTGCCAGCAGCTTAACGGGAGGTTCCTACGAGCAGTACTTC
- TRBJ1-2 - TRBV6-7 CASRLMGAINYGYAF TGTGCCAGCAGACTCATGGGGGCGATTAACTATGGCTACGCCTTC
TRBD1 TRBJ2-7 - TRBV10-1 CASSDTTGARGYEQYF TGCGCCAGCAGTGATACGACAGGGGCCCGGGGATACGAGCAGTACTTC
- TRBJ1-2 - TRBV19 CASSRKPGHKTTPNYGYTF TGTGCCAGTAGTAGAAAGCCGGGACACAAGACTACTCCTAACTATGGCTACACCTTC
TRBD1 TRBJ1-1 - TRBV18 CASSLWTGGLDTEAFF TGTGCCAGCTCACTTTGGACAGGGGGCTTGGACACTGAAGCTTTCTTT
TRBD1 TRBJ2-7 - TRBV5-1 CASSAGQGRQQQYF TGCGCCAGCAGCGCCGGACAGGGGCGCCAACAGCAGTACTTC
- TRBJ1-1 - TRBV19 CASSSSGHRNTEAFF TGTGCCAGTAGTTCCTCTGGACACAGGAACACTGAAGCTTTCTTT
TRBD2 TRBJ2-2 - TRBV5-6 CASSLLAGGTGELFF TGTGCCAGCAGCTTGCTAGCGGGAGGTACCGGGGAGCTGTTTTTT
- TRBJ1-5 - TRBV7-2 CASSLGSGQPQHF TGTGCCAGCAGCTTAGGGTCAGGTCAGCCCCAGCATTTT
- TRBJ1-5 - TRBV4-3 CASSQSVNQPQHF TGCGCCAGCAGCCAATCAGTGAATCAGCCCCAGCATTTT
- TRBJ2-5 - TRBV5-1 CASREGGVQETQYF TGCGCCAGCAGAGAGGGGGGGGTCCAAGAGACCCAGTACTTC
TRBD1 TRBJ1-1 - TRBV2 CASSGDRGTEAFF TGTGCCAGCAGCGGGGACAGGGGGACTGAAGCTTTCTTT
- TRBJ1-1 few TRBV30 CAWSVRVDITEAFF TGTGCCTGGAGTGTAAGGGTGGACATCACTGAAGCTTTCTTT
- TRBJ2-2 - TRBV5-8 CASSLGVGGLQTGELFF TGTGCCAGCAGCTTGGGTGTCGGGGGGCTCCAAACCGGGGAGCTGTTTTTT
TRBD2 TRBJ2-7 - TRBV11-2 CASSRSLSSGGAKIYEQYF TGTGCCAGCAGCCGATCCCTGTCTAGCGGGGGGGCAAAAATCTACGAGCAGTACTTC
- TRBJ2-3 - TRBV7-3 CASRPTGLSTDTQYF TGTGCCAGCAGACCAACAGGTTTAAGCACAGATACGCAGTATTTT
TRBD2 TRBJ2-3 - TRBV5-1 CASEGGRGDTQYF TGCGCCAGCGAGGGCGGGAGAGGGGATACGCAGTATTTT
TRBD2 TRBJ2-3 - TRBV5-6 CASSPGTTDADTQYF TGTGCCAGCAGCCCCGGGACTACAGACGCAGATACGCAGTATTTT
TRBD1 TRBJ2-7 once TRBV29-1 CSVGGTGGSYEQYF TGCAGCGTTGGAGGGACAGGGGGCTCCTACGAGCAGTACTTC
TRBD2 TRBJ2-7 - TRBV27 CASSFGGSGNEQYF TGTGCCAGCAGTTTCGGCGGGAGCGGCAACGAGCAGTACTTC
TRBD2 TRBJ2-1 - TRBV30 CAWSLSSGGDKQFF TGTGCCTGGAGCCTTTCTAGCGGGGGGGACAAGCAGTTCTTC
TRBD1 TRBJ2-7 few TRBV4-2 CASSRGTGESDEQYF TGTGCCAGCAGCCGAGGGACAGGGGAAAGCGACGAGCAGTACTTC
- TRBJ2-1 - TRBV2 CASSEAVDRKFF TGTGCCAGCAGTGAAGCCGTGGACAGAAAGTTCTTC
TRBD1 TRBJ2-2 - TRBV7-3 CASSLTGSKNTGELFF TGTGCCAGCAGCTTGACAGGGTCCAAGAACACCGGGGAGCTGTTTTTT
TRBD2 TRBJ2-5 - TRBV7-2 CASSTGTSGGLDTQYF TGTGCCAGCAGCACGGGGACTAGCGGGGGACTAGATACCCAGTACTTC
TRBD1 TRBJ1-3 - TRBV5-6 CASSINRGAGNTIYF TGTGCCAGCAGCATCAACAGGGGAGCTGGAAACACCATATATTTT
TRBD1 TRBJ1-4 - TRBV28 CASSSPLSTGATNEKLFF TGTGCCAGCAGTTCCCCTCTATCGACAGGGGCAACTAATGAAAAACTGTTTTTT
- TRBJ2-7 - TRBV5-4 CASSLGQREQYF TGTGCCAGCAGCCTCGGACAGCGGGAGCAGTACTTC
- TRBJ2-7 - TRBV5-6 CASSLDGSYEQYF TGTGCCAGCAGCTTGGACGGCTCCTACGAGCAGTACTTC
- TRBJ1-2 - TRBV6-1 CASSVSGNYGYTF TGTGCCAGCAGTGTGTCGGGGAACTATGGCTACACCTTC
- TRBJ1-2 - TRBV7-9 CSSSLISDSLTF TGTTCCAGCAGCTTAATTTCTGACAGCCTTACCTTC
- TRBJ2-1 - TRBV11-3 CASSQQGLWDNEQFF TGTGCCAGCAGCCAACAGGGCTTATGGGACAATGAGCAGTTCTTC
- TRBJ1-2 - TRBV9 CASSVDPSGDYGYTF TGTGCCAGCAGCGTAGATCCGAGCGGGGACTATGGCTACACCTTC
TRBD1 TRBJ1-1 few TRBV6-1 CASSWGQMNTEAFF TGTGCCAGCAGTTGGGGACAGATGAACACTGAAGCTTTCTTT